These 32 T cell receptor beta chains share one sample of origin, sequenced in a study of response to subunit inactivated influenza vaccine. TCRdb used MiXCR to reprocess the RT-PCR reads, holding one entry per CDR3 protein. The table records 500,000 to 600,000 distinct CDR3 sequences, 15% to 20% of them present only once. This sample comprised CD4+ T cells sorted from PBMCs, obtained roughly 24 months after vaccination. The receptors here all came from a man in his fifties or sixties who received an inactivated influenza vaccine.

CDR3 sequence: CASSHAGLADYEQYF. The CDR3 bases are TGTGCCAGCAGCCACGCGGGACTAGCCGACTACGAGCAGTACTTC. The chain recombines TRBV3-1 with TRBJ2-7, with 9 bases identical to TRBD2. The V gene's germline CDR1 is LGHDT and CDR2 YNNKEL (reference sequence). V dropped 3 bases and J dropped 3; count of bases not matched to a gene: 6. The CDR3 sequence is 15 residues long.

The chain recombines TRBV6-1 with TRBJ1-5; 10 nucleotides agree with TRBD1. Looked up from germline, CDR1 is MNHNS and CDR2 is SASEGT. CDR3 size: 17 residues. With 6 bases clipped from V and 9 bases from J, the junction kept 17 bases outside the gene matches. The CDR3 DNA reads as TGTGCCAGCAGCCCTACGCACAGACAGGGGGCCTGGGTGCCCCAGCATTTT. This translates into CASSPTHRQGAWVPQHF.

This chain connects TRBV6-1 to TRBJ1-3; TRBD1 aligns across 8 bases. In germline, CDR1 is MNHNS, CDR2 SASEGT. After removal of 5 bases from V and 4 bases from J, the junction contained 4 bases not matched to a gene. This CDR3 is 14 amino acids long. In nucleotides, the CDR3 is TGTGCCAGCAGTAAACGGACAGGGGGAAACACCATATATTTT. Translation gives CASSKRTGGNTIYF.

The chain links TRBV6-4 to TRBJ1-3, with TRBD1 matching 10 bases. The V gene end was trimmed by 2 bases and the J gene end by 0 bases; junction bases not matched to a gene: 13. Germline values: CDR1 MRHNA, CDR2 SNTAGT. The CDR3 is 20 residues long. The CDR3 DNA follows: TGTGCCAGCAGTGACCTCCCGGGACAGGGGCAAAAGAGCTCTGGAAACACCATATATTTT. Encoded protein: CASSDLPGQGQKSSGNTIYF.

The V call is TRBV21-1, the J call TRBJ2-7; the table assigns TRBD1, which was not confirmed against the DNA. TRBV21-1 is a pseudogene. The CDR3 totals 14 residues. The CDR3 sequence is CASSKHRGPYEQYF. The CDR3 DNA reads TGTGCCAGCAGCAAACACCGGGGACCCTACGAGCAGTACTTC.

This clonotype showed up just a few times. CDR3 nucleotides: TGCAGTGCTAGAGATTTCGGACTAGCGGGGCTTCAAGAGACCCAGTACTTC. It specifies CSARDFGLAGLQETQYF. V gene TRBV20-1 combines with J gene TRBJ2-5; TRBD2 agrees at 12 bases. The germline gives CDR1 DFQATT, CDR2 SNEGSKA (reference sequence). CDR3 length: 17 amino acids. V dropped 0 bases and J dropped 2; count of bases not matched to a gene: 7.

The sample holds a few counts of this clonotype. The chain recombines TRBV4-3 with TRBJ1-1; perhaps TRBD1 as D (6 bases). CDR1 is LGHNA and CDR2 is YSLEER in the germline V gene. Trimming removed 3 bases from V and 2 bases from J, with 13 bases in between. This CDR3 is 15 amino acids long. The CDR3 reads CASSHGTGYNTEAFF. CDR3 nucleotides: TGCGCCAGCAGCCATGGAACAGGGTATAACACTGAAGCTTTCTTT.

This clonotype was seen only a few times. The chain recombines TRBV7-9 with TRBJ1-2; tentative D call: TRBD1 (6 bases). This CDR3 has 13 residues. Trimming took off 2 bases at V and 7 bases at J, with 11 bases between the two ends. The V gene's germline CDR1 is SEHNR and CDR2 FQNEAQ (reference sequence). The CDR3 nucleotides read TGTGCCAGCAGCTTAAAGGGACACGGTGGCTACACCTTC. Protein product: CASSLKGHGGYTF. The variable domain in full, with the rest retrieved from reference TRBV7-9 and TRBJ1-2, is DTGVSQNPRHKITKRGQNVTFRCDPISEHNRLYWYRQTLGQGPEFLTYFQNEAQLEKSRLLSDRFSAERPKGSFSTLEIQRTEQGDSAMYLCASSLKGHGGYTFGSGTRLTVV.

This clonotype was recorded many times. The chain employs TRBV10-3 and TRBJ1-1; D may be TRBD1 (6 bases). Trimming shortened V by 10 bases and J by 1 base, and 19 bases separated the two germline ends. The CDR3 sequence is 15 residues long. From germline, CDR1 is ENHRY and CDR2 SYGVKD. The CDR3 sequence is CATKRGPEENTEAFF. The CDR3, as DNA: TGTGCCACCAAACGGGGGCCCGAAGAGAACACTGAAGCTTTCTTT.

This chain joins TRBV20-1 and TRBJ1-1; D may be TRBD1 (6 bases). Germline V gene sequence: CDR1 DFQATT, CDR2 SNEGSKA (reference sequence). The V and J ends lost 5 bases and 0 bases respectively, with 16 bases between them. CDR3 size: 15 residues. This chain's CDR3 is CSAGGPGSMNTEAFF. The CDR3 bases are TGCAGTGCTGGGGGGCCAGGCTCTATGAACACTGAAGCTTTCTTT.

The CDR3 bases are TGTGCCACCAGTGATTTGGCTACGCAGTATTTT. Protein product: CATSDLATQYF. This rearrangement joins TRBV24-1 to TRBJ2-3; no definite D call. From germline, CDR1 is KGHDR and CDR2 SFDVKD. V lost 0 bases, J lost 8 bases, and 2 bases lay in between. The CDR3 is 11 amino acids.

V and J are TRBV28 and TRBJ2-7, with 13 positions matching TRBD2. The CDR3 totals 15 residues. The J segment lost 3 bases and the V segment lost 6 bases, leaving 5 bases of the junction unmatched. CDR1 and CDR2 (germline): MDHEN, SYDVKM. CDR3 coding DNA: TGTGCCAGCAGGATTGGGACTAGCGGGGTCTACGAGCAGTACTTC. Protein: CASRIGTSGVYEQYF.

This clonotype was observed at least ten times. The V and J genes are TRBV5-5 and TRBJ2-2; perhaps TRBD1 as D (5 bases). Germline loops: CDR1 SGHKS, CDR2 YYEKEE (reference sequence). Trimming left V 4 bases short and J 0 bases short, with 10 bases between. The CDR3 loop spans 15 amino acids. CDR3 loop: CASSLDSANTGELFF. DNA of the CDR3: TGTGCCAGCAGCCTAGACAGCGCGAACACCGGGGAGCTGTTTTTT.

The chain couples TRBV10-3 to TRBJ2-5; 7 bases are shared with TRBD1. This CDR3 comprises 14 residues. J was trimmed by 2 bases and V by 6 bases; bases with no gene match: 6. Germline CDR1 reads ENHRY; CDR2 reads SYGVKD. In DNA form, the CDR3 reads TGTGCCATCAGGAGGGACAGTTCACAAGAGACCCAGTACTTC. Residues: CAIRRDSSQETQYF.

In this sample, this clonotype turned up many times. V and J are TRBV20-1 and TRBJ2-3; D possibly corresponds to TRBD1 (6 bases). The CDR3 is made up of 14 amino acids. V lost 2 bases to trimming and J lost 0 bases, with 9 bases between them. Germline V gene sequence: CDR1 DFQATT, CDR2 SNEGSKA (reference sequence). Here the CDR3 reads CSARPGASTDTQYF. The CDR3 coding sequence is TGCAGTGCTAGACCAGGGGCAAGCACAGATACGCAGTATTTT.

The chain recombines TRBV6-1 with TRBJ1-5, with no clear D. CDR1 is MNHNS and CDR2 is SASEGT in the germline V gene. The CDR3 totals 20 residues. With 0 bases removed from V and 0 bases from J, the gap between germline ends came to 21 bases. CDR3 sequence reads: CASSEAKGLPRPYSNQPQHF. The CDR3 coding sequence is TGTGCCAGCAGTGAAGCCAAAGGACTCCCGCGGCCTTATAGCAATCAGCCCCAGCATTTT.

This clonotype turned up a few times. This chain connects TRBV4-3 to TRBJ1-1, with 8 nucleotides matching TRBD1. Germline V gene sequence: CDR1 LGHNA, CDR2 YSLEER. The ends lost 0 bases at V and 6 bases at J; junction bases unmatched: 6. The CDR3 length is 15 residues. CDR3 DNA sequence: TGCGCCAGCAGCCAAGATTTACAGACAGGGGCTGAAGCTTTCTTT. Translated: CASSQDLQTGAEAFF.

The chain recombines TRBV2 with TRBJ1-4; D unresolved. Germline CDR1 is SNHLY and CDR2 is FYNNEI. Trimming pared 3 bases from V and 2 bases from J, leaving 10 bases between. The CDR3 length is 15 residues. The CDR3 loop is CASSEQATTNEKLFF. The DNA for the CDR3 is TGTGCCAGCAGTGAGCAGGCGACGACTAATGAAAAACTGTTTTTT.

There are a few counts of this clonotype. The rearrangement uses TRBV10-3 and TRBJ2-5; TRBD2 matches at 7 bases. Germline V gene data show CDR1 as ENHRY and CDR2 as SYGVKD. This CDR3 has 17 residues. V lost 10 bases to trimming and J lost 1 base; unmatched junction nucleotides: 18. The CDR3 loop is CATTIGRRRGSQETQYF. Written as DNA, the CDR3 is TGTGCCACTACGATCGGTCGCCGGCGGGGGAGCCAAGAGACCCAGTACTTC.

This clonotype was observed a few times. The V call is TRBV11-1, the J call TRBJ2-1; the match to TRBD2 covers 12 bases. The CDR3 consists of 19 residues. With V trimmed by 4 bases and J by 2 bases, 12 bases remained unmatched. Germline V CDR1 and CDR2: SGHAT, FQDESV (reference sequence). As DNA, the CDR3 is TGTGCCAGCAGCTCGTCACTTTCTAGCGGGAGGGCCGCCTACAATGAGCAGTTCTTC. Translating it yields CASSSSLSSGRAAYNEQFF.

The chain joins TRBV5-5 to TRBJ2-3, with 8 bases matching TRBD1. The length of the CDR3 is 16 residues. Germline CDR1 is SGHKS and CDR2 is YYEKEE (reference sequence). J gave up 1 base and V 4 bases, and 8 bases lay outside the gene matches. CDR3 sequence reads: CASSPWTGLGTDTQYF. The CDR3 DNA follows: TGTGCCAGCAGCCCATGGACAGGGTTGGGCACAGATACGCAGTATTTT.

This clonotype was counted at least ten times. The chain employs TRBV11-2 and TRBJ2-1; 12 bases line up with TRBD2. Germline CDR1 reads SGHAT; CDR2 reads FQNNGV. CDR3 length: 15 residues. V lost 4 bases, J lost 3 bases, and 1 base stayed unmatched. Written as DNA, the CDR3 is TGTGCCAGCAGCTCACTAGCGGGGGGCTACAATGAGCAGTTCTTC. Its translation is CASSSLAGGYNEQFF.

The V gene is TRBV30, the J gene TRBJ1-1, with 7 nucleotides matching TRBD1. Per germline, CDR1 GTSNPN and CDR2 SVGIG (reference sequence). Trimming at V came to 1 base and at J to 6 bases, leaving 8 bases not matched to a gene. This CDR3 comprises 14 residues. Here the CDR3 DNA reads TGTGCCTGGAGTGCACTCGGCCAGGGGGCTGAAGCTTTCTTT. As protein: CAWSALGQGAEAFF.

This clonotype has ten or more counts. This chain links TRBV12-3 or TRBV12-4 with TRBJ2-1, with D tentatively TRBD2 (5 bases). This CDR3 region has 13 residues. Trimming removed 5 bases at V and 3 bases at J, with 8 bases between. The CDR3 region has the DNA TGTGCCAGCAGTCTCGGGAACTACAATGAGCAGTTCTTC. Protein: CASSLGNYNEQFF.

This chain joins TRBV11-1 and TRBJ2-3; 11 bases match TRBD2. With 5 bases clipped from V and 2 bases from J, the junction kept 12 bases outside the gene matches. Germline CDR1 and CDR2: SGHAT and FQDESV (reference sequence). The CDR3 totals 18 residues. CDR3 sequence: CASSLLAGANLNTDTQYF. The CDR3 coding sequence is TGTGCCAGCAGCCTACTAGCGGGGGCAAACTTAAACACAGATACGCAGTATTTT.

The chain employs TRBV12-3 or TRBV12-4 and TRBJ2-7, with D maybe TRBD2 (5 bases). CDR3 length: 14 residues. V gave up 6 bases and J gave up 0 bases, with 12 bases separating them. CDR3 nucleotide sequence: TGTGCCAGCAGCTCCTGGGAGAGCTCCTACGAGCAGTACTTC. Translated, it gives CASSSWESSYEQYF.

This clonotype turned up a few times. The chain is built from TRBV7-9 and TRBJ2-7; possible D gene TRBD2, 6 bases. Germline loops: CDR1 SEHNR, CDR2 FQNEAQ (reference sequence). The CDR3 is 13 residues long. V shed 5 bases and J shed 3 bases, with 11 bases lying between them. CDR3 DNA: TGTGCCAGCAGCAGACCCGGGGGCTACGAGCAGTACTTC. Translation: CASSRPGGYEQYF.

The chain is built from TRBV7-2 and TRBJ2-3; TRBD1 agrees at 8 bases. The germline V gene encodes CDR1 SGHTA and CDR2 FQGNSA. The CDR3 is 16 amino acids. J was trimmed by 0 bases and V by 5 bases; bases with no gene match: 7. The CDR3: CASSPGQGGSTDTQYF. The CDR3 region has the DNA TGTGCCAGCAGCCCCGGACAGGGTGGGAGCACAGATACGCAGTATTTT.

The rearrangement uses TRBV3-1 and TRBJ2-5, with D possibly TRBD2 on 5 matching bases. Trimming left V 3 bases short and J 4 bases short, with 12 bases between. The CDR3 is 14 residues long. In germline, CDR1 is LGHDT, CDR2 YNNKEL (reference sequence). The DNA of the CDR3 is TGTGCCAGCAGCCAGGATGGACGGGGAGAGACCCAGTACTTC. It yields the protein CASSQDGRGETQYF.

The rearrangement joins TRBV6-1 to TRBJ2-1, with TRBD2 matching over 11 bases. V dropped 11 bases and J dropped 3; count of bases not matched to a gene: 6. The CDR3 loop spans 14 amino acids. Germline V gene sequence: CDR1 MNHNS, CDR2 SASEGT. CDR3 region: CAARGTSGYNEQFF. The CDR3 DNA is TGTGCCGCCAGGGGGACTAGCGGCTACAATGAGCAGTTCTTC.

V is TRBV3-1 and J is TRBJ1-5, with TRBD1 as a possible D gene (6 bases). Trimming removed 1 base at V and 6 bases at J, with 13 bases between. This CDR3 has 15 amino acids. Germline V CDR1 and CDR2: LGHDT, YNNKEL (reference sequence). The CDR3 DNA sequence: TGTGCCAGCAGCCAAGGGATGGGGGCCGGTCAGCCCCAGCATTTT. This codes for CASSQGMGAGQPQHF.

This clonotype was found many times. The chain uses TRBV5-1 and TRBJ2-1; maybe TRBD1 (6 bases). There are 15 residues in the CDR3. CDR1 and CDR2 (germline): SGHRS, YFSETQ. V was pared by 2 bases and J by 3 bases, with 12 bases between. The CDR3 loop reads CASSLLEGGYNEQFF. The DNA for the CDR3 is TGCGCCAGCAGCTTATTAGAAGGGGGCTACAATGAGCAGTTCTTC.